These T cell receptor beta chains were read from a single sample in a study of T-cell memory formation after mild COVID-19. TCRdb ran MiXCR on the 5' RACE reads and lists one entry per CDR3 protein. Of approximately 88,000 distinct CDR3 sequences in the sample, 25% were seen once. Input material: PBMCs or a T cell subset sorted from them (not recorded which). The receptors were sampled from a man aged 18 to 30 who had mild COVID-19 (a few samples of this study predate the infection). Cell type and time point are not known. Both conserved end residues are part of each CDR3. A D gene is named only where the DNA matches it firmly. Only part of the rows carry a size: once, few, many, or a class if the clone is expanded.

D | J | size | V | CDR3 | DNA
NA | TRBJ1-6 | NA | TRBV7-9 | CASTADNSPLHF | TGTGCCAGCACCGCAGATAATTCACCCCTCCACTTT
NA | TRBJ2-7 | many | TRBV29-1 | CSVEVADYEQYF | TGCAGCGTTGAAGTAGCCGACTACGAGCAGTACTTC
TRBD1 | TRBJ1-4 | NA | TRBV7-2 | CASSEWDRGEASEKLFF | TGTGCCAGCAGCGAGTGGGACAGGGGCGAGGCGAGTGAAAAACTGTTTTTT
NA | TRBJ2-5 | few | TRBV4-3 | CASSQDIVSGQETQYF | TGCGCCAGCAGCCAAGATATAGTCTCGGGTCAAGAGACCCAGTACTTC
NA | TRBJ1-1 | NA | TRBV3-1 | CASSPRQVFTEAFF | TGTGCCAGCAGCCCTAGACAGGTTTTCACTGAAGCTTTCTTT
NA | TRBJ2-1 | NA | TRBV6-2/TRBV6-3 | CASSYSTEQFF | TGTGCCAGCAGTTACTCAACTGAGCAGTTCTTC
NA | TRBJ1-1 | NA | TRBV20-1 | CSARDWAHPNTEAFF | TGCAGTGCTAGGGATTGGGCACACCCGAACACTGAAGCTTTCTTT
NA | TRBJ1-3 | NA | TRBV7-2 | CASSLYSGNTIYF | TGTGCCAGCAGCCTGTACTCTGGAAACACCATATATTTT
NA | TRBJ1-6 | NA | TRBV4-1 | CASSLHGPSADLHF | TGCGCCAGCAGCCTTCATGGACCCTCCGCAGACCTCCACTTT
NA | TRBJ1-6 | NA | TRBV6-2/TRBV6-3 | CASNYNSPLHF | TGTGCCAGCAACTATAATTCACCCCTCCACTTT
TRBD2 | TRBJ2-2 | few | TRBV4-2 | CASSPGLADNTGELFF | TGTGCCAGCAGCCCCGGACTAGCGGATAACACCGGGGAGCTGTTTTTT
NA | TRBJ2-2 | few | TRBV5-1 | CASSLYPGANTGELFF | TGCGCCAGCAGCTTGTACCCAGGGGCGAACACCGGGGAGCTGTTTTTT
NA | TRBJ2-1 | NA | TRBV9 | CASSVVSGSYNEQFF | TGTGCCAGCAGCGTAGTGTCAGGGTCCTACAATGAGCAGTTCTTC
TRBD2 | TRBJ2-3 | few | TRBV10-3 | CAISDGTSGGDTQYF | TGTGCCATCAGTGACGGTACTAGCGGGGGAGATACGCAGTATTTT